Here is one TCR beta chain with its context. The CDR3 consists of 15 residues. CDR1 is MNHEY, CDR2 SVGAGI, per germline. The V and J ends lost 4 bases and 1 base respectively, with 12 bases between them. The sample comes from a study of blood T cell repertoires in COVID-19. Study overall: There were acute and convalescent COVID-19 samples, and they came from the United States, Italy and Spain.

Sequencing used immunoSEQ multiplex PCR; TCRdb keeps in-frame clones, though not all of them. The data show 84,000 or so clones, with 85% seen just once and about 11% held by the top ten. V gene TRBV6-5 combines with J gene TRBJ2-3; possible D gene TRBD1, 6 bases. The receptor's source is a woman in her seventies with active or convalescent COVID-19. The sequencing input was peripheral blood. CDR3 nucleotide sequence: TGTGCCAGCAGTTCCAGGGGTTGGGGCACAGATACGCAGTATTTT. Amino acids: CASSSRGWGTDTQYF.